This TCR beta chain derives from a study of TIL therapy for anti-PD-1-resistant metastatic lung cancer. The libraries were made with immunoSEQ v3. Generated by immunoSEQ multiplex PCR, the TCRdb table keeps only in-frame clones and is missing some. The sample has about 32,000 clones; around two thirds are singletons. Documented time point: pre-treatment sample, taken before nivolumab and TIL therapy. This clone occurred once. The CDR3 is made up of 16 amino acids. Trimming removed 0 bases from V and 0 bases from J; junction bases left unmatched: 3. Germline V gene lookup returns CDR1 SGHRS and CDR2 YFSETQ.

The sample was blood, taken at baseline. The clonotype comes from a woman between 30 and 80 years old with non-small cell lung cancer. The rearrangement uses TRBV5-1 and TRBJ1-3; 7 bases align to TRBD1. CDR3 in DNA: TGCGCCAGCAGCTTGGGACCAGGGGGCTCTGGAAACACCATATATTTT. Translating gives CASSLGPGGSGNTIYF.